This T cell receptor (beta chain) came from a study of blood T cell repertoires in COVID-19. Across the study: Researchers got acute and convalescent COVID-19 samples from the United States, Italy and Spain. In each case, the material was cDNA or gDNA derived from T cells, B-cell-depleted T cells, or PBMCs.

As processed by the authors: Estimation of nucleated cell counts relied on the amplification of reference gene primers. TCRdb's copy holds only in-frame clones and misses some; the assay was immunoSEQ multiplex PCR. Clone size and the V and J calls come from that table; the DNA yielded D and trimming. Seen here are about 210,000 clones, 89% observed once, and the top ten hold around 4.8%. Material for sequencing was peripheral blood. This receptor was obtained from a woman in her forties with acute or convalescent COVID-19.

DNA of the CDR3: TGTGCCACCAGCAGAGATTACGAGGGAGAGAATGAGCAGTTCTTC. This sequence encodes CATSRDYEGENEQFF. This sequence joins TRBV15 and TRBJ2-1; D might be TRBD2 (5 bases). Germline CDR1 and CDR2: LNHNV and YYDKDF (reference sequence). With 0 bases removed from V and 7 bases from J, the gap between germline ends came to 13 bases. This CDR3 region has 15 residues.